The clone carrying this TCR beta chain was counted ten times or more. Germline V gene lookup returns CDR1 MDHEN and CDR2 SYDVKM. Trimming took 5 bases from V and 2 from J, leaving 12 bases between them. This CDR3 region has 14 residues. The data were obtained in a study of control samples from healthy donors and cancer patients. Repertoires were generated with immunoSEQ multiplex PCR, while TCRdb's copy carries only in-frame clones and drops some. This table holds approximately 98,000 clones, around 80% found once. The chain couples TRBV28 to TRBJ1-2, with a possible D match to TRBD1 (6 bases). The TCR was taken from a man between 18 and 29 years old in good health. Input material: blood. The CDR3 loop is CASSPVGGNYGYTF. CDR3 in DNA: TGTGCCAGCAGTCCCGTAGGGGGGAACTATGGCTACACCTTC.